This T cell receptor (beta chain) derives from a study of T cell responses to AZD1222 COVID-19 vaccine. Looking at the study overall: Pooled together were second doses at about 4 or about 12 weeks. Study conclusions and caveats: Clonal diversity was possibly underestimated, and the donors were mostly white British, with more females. Two AZD1222 doses significantly raised spike-specific TCR breadth and depth over controls.

Using immunoSEQ multiplex PCR, the repertoire was profiled, and TCRdb retains in-frame clones only, with some absent. The table lists 92,000 or so clones, about nine tenths of them singletons. In its sample, this clone was seen once. The antigen is undetermined. The sequenced sample was peripheral blood, obtained on day 0 of AZD1222 vaccination. This receptor was obtained from an adult in good health.

The CDR3 bases are TGTGCCAGCAGTAGTTCCGGGACACTAACCGGGGAGCTGTTTTTT. It translates to CASSSSGTLTGELFF. The chain is built from TRBV2 and TRBJ2-2; the D gene is possibly TRBD1 (6 bases). Trimming left V 5 bases short and J 5 bases short, with 15 bases between. The germline V gene has CDR1 SNHLY and CDR2 FYNNEI. This CDR3 is 15 amino acids long.